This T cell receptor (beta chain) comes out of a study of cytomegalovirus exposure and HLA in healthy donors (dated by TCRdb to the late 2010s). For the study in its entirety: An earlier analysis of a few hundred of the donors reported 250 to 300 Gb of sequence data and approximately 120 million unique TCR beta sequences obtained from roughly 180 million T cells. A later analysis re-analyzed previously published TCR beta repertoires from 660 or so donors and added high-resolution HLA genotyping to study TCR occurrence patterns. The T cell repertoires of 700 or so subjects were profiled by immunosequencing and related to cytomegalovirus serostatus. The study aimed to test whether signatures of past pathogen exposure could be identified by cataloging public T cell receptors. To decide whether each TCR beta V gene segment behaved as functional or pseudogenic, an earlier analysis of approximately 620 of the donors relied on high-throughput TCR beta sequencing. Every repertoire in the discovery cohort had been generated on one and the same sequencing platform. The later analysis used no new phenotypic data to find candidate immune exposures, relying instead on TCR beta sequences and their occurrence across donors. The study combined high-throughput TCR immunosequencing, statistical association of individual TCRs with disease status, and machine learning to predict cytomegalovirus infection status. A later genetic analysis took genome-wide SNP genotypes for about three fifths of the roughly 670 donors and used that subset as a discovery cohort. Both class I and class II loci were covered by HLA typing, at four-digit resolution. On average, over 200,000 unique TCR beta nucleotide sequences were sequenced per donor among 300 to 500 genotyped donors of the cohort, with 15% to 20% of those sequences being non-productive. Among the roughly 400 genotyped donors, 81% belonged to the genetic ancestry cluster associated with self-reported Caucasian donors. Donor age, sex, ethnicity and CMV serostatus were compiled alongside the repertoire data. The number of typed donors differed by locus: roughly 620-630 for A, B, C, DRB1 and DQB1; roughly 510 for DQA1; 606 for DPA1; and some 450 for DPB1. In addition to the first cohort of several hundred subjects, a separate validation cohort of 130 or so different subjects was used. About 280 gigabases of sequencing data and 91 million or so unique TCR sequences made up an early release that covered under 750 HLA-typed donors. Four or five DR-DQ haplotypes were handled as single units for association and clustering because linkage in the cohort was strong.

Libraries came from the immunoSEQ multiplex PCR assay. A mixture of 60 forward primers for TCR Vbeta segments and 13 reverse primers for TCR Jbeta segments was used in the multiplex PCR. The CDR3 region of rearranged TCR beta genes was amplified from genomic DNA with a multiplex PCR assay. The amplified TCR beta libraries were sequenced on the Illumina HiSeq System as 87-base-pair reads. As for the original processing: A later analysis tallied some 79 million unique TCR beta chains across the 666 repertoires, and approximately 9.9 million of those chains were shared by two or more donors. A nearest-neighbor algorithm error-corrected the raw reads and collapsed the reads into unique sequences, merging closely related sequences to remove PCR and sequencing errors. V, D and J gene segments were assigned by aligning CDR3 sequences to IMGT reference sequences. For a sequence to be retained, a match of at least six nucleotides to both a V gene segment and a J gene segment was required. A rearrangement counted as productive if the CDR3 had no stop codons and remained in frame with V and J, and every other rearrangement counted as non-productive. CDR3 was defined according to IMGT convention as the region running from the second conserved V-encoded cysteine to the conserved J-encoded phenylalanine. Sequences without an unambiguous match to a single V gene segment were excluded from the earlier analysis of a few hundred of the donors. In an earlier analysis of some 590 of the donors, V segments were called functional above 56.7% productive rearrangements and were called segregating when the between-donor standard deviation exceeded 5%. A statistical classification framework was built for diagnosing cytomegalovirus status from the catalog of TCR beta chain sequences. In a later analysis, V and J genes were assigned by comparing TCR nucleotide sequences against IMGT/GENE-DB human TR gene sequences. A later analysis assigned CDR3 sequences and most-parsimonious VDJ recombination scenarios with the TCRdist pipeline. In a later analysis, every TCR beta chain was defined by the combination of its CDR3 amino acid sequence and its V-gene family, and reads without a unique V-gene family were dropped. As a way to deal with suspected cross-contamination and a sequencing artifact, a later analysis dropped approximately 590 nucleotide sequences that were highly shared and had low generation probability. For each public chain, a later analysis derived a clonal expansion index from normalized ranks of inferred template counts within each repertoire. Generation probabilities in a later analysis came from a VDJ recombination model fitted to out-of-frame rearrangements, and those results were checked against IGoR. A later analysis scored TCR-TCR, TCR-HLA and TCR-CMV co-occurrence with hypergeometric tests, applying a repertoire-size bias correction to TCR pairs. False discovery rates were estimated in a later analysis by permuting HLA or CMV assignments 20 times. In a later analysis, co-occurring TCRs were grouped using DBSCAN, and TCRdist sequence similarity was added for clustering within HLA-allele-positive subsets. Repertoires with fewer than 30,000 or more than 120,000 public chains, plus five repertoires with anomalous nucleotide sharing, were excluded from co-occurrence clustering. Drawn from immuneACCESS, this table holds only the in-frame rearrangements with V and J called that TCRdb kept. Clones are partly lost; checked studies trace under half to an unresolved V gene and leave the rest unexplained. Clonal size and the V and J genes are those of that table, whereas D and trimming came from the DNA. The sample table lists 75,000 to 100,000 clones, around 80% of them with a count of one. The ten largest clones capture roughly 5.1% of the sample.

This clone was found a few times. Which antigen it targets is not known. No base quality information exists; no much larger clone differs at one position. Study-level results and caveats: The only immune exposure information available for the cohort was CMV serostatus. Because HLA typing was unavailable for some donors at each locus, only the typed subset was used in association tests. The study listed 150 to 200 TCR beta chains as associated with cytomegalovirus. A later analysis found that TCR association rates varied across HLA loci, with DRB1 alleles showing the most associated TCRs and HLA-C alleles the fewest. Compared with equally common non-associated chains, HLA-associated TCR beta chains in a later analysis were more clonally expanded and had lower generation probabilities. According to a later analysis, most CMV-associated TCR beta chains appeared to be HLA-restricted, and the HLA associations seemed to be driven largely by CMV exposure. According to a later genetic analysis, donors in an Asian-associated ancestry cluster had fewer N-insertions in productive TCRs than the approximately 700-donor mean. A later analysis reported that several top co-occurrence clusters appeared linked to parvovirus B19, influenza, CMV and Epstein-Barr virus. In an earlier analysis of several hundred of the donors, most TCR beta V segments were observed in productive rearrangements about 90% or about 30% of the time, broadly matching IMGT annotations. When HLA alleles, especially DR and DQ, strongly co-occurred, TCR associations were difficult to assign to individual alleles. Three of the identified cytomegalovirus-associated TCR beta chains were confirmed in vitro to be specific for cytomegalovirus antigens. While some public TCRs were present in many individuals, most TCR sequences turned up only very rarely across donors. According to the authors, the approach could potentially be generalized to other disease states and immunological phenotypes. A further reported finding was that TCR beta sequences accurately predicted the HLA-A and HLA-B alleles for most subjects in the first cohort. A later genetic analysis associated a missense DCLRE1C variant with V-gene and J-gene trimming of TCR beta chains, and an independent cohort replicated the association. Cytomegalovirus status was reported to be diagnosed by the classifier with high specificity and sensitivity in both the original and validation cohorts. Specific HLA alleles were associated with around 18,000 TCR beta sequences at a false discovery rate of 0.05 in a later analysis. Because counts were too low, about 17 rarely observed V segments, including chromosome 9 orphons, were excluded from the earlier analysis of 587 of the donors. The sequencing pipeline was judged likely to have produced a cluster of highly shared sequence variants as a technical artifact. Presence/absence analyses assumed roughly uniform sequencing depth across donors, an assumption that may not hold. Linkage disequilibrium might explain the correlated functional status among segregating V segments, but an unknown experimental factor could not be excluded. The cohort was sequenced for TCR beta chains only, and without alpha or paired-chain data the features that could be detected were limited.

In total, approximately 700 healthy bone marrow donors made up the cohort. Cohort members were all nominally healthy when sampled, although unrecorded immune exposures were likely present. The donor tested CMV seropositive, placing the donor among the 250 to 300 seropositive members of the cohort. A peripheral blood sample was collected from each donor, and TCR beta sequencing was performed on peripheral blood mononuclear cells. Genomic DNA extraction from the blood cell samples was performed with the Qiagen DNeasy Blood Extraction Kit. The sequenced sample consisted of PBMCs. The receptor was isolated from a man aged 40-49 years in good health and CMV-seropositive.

The DNA sequence reads TGTGCCAGCAGTTGGACTAGCGGGGGGCGAAAAAGCTCCTACAATGAGCAGTTCTTC. It encodes CASSWTSGGRKSSYNEQFF. Rearrangement joined TRBV7-8 to TRBJ2-1; 14 of the junction bases match TRBD2. CDR1 and CDR2, per the germline V gene, are SGHVS and FQNEAQ. From V the trimming removes 6 bases and from J it removes 0 bases, while the gene matches leave 10 bases of the junction unaccounted for. Measured from the cysteine to the phenylalanine, the CDR3 is 19 residues long. Of all the DNA, just the CDR3 is kept, 57 bases in frame from base 1.